Sequencing of this TCR beta chain was carried out in a study of Graves' ophthalmopathy and Graves' hyperthyroidism. The CDR3 runs 15 residues. V lost 2 bases and J lost 9; bases outside the gene matches: 8. Germline V CDR1 and CDR2: MNHEY, SVGAGI. CDR3 regions of TCR beta were amplified from RNA transcripts. An opening RT-PCR round employed HTBI primers and preceded a second-round multiplex PCR. From the multiplex PCR reads, TCRdb called clonotypes with MiXCR, one entry per CDR3 protein. The repertoire has 650,000 to 900,000 distinct CDR3 sequences, around 40% of them found once; the top ten carry approximately 43%. General study findings and limits: Ophthalmopathy progression prediction by the model yielded a sensitivity of 70.59% and a specificity of approximately 77%.

PBMCs originated in under 13 ml of fresh peripheral blood. On this clonotype itself: The target antigen is unknown.

The rearrangement joins TRBV6-5 to TRBJ1-3, with 9 bases that match TRBD1. The sequenced sample was peripheral blood. The clonotype was recovered from an adult man with Graves' ophthalmopathy. This chain's CDR3 is CASSYATGGSGTIYF. The CDR3 DNA follows: TGTGCCAGCAGTTACGCAACAGGGGGCAGCGGCACCATATATTTT.